The 13 T cell receptor beta chains reported below all come from one sample, sequenced in a study of cytomegalovirus exposure and HLA in healthy donors. PCR involved 60 Vbeta and 13 Jbeta primers. TCRdb's table, derived via immunoSEQ multiplex PCR, lists solely in-frame clones and lacks some. This sample has under 200,000 clones, with roughly 80% found just once. The sequenced material came from PBMCs. The receptors derive from a man aged 18 to 29 in good health and CMV-seronegative.

This sequence joins TRBV30 and TRBJ1-1, with 9 bases lining up with TRBD1. Germline CDR1 is GTSNPN and CDR2 is SVGIG (reference sequence). With V trimmed by 7 bases and J by 4 bases, 10 bases remained unmatched. The CDR3 length is 14 residues. DNA for the CDR3: TGTGCCTTCCAGACAGGGGGGAAAGCCACTGAAGCTTTCTTT. Translated, it gives CAFQTGGKATEAFF.

The rearrangement joins TRBV30 to TRBJ2-2; the match to TRBD2 covers 14 bases. The trim removed 8 bases at V and 7 bases at J, leaving 9 bases unmatched. This CDR3 comprises 15 residues. CDR1 and CDR2 from the germline V gene are GTSNPN and SVGIG (reference sequence). CDR3 bases: TGTGCCCAAACCGGGACTAGCGGGGGCGTCGGGGAGCTGTTTTTT. Translation: CAQTGTSGGVGELFF.

J is TRBJ2-5 and V is TRBV30, with D unclear. The last part of the DNA fits TRBJ2-7 better; the J call may be wrong. The CDR3 has 15 amino acids. CDR1 and CDR2 (germline): GTSNPN, SVGIG (reference sequence). The CDR3 DNA reads TGTGCCTGGAGTGTTAGGCAGGTGCCATTCGACGAGCAGTACTTC. It codes for CAWSVRQVPFDEQYF.

This chain joins TRBV6-5 and TRBJ2-2; TRBD2 matches at 9 bases. The ends lost 1 base at V and 6 bases at J; junction bases unmatched: 6. The CDR3 extends over 16 amino acids. The germline gives CDR1 MNHEY, CDR2 SVGAGI. The CDR3 here is CASSYYRLAAPGELFF. In DNA, the CDR3 is TGTGCCAGCAGTTACTATAGACTAGCGGCCCCCGGGGAGCTGTTTTTT.

This rearrangement joins TRBV30 to TRBJ1-2; D gene ambiguous. Germline assignment: CDR1 GTSNPN and CDR2 SVGIG (reference sequence). The germline V and J ends were trimmed by 2 bases and 4 bases, with 20 bases remaining between them. The CDR3 has 16 amino acids. Here the CDR3 reads CAWSIFTAGSRYGYTF. The DNA for the CDR3 is TGTGCCTGGAGTATTTTTACTGCGGGTTCCCGCTATGGCTACACCTTC.

The chain joins TRBV29-1 to TRBJ2-1; 7 nucleotides agree with TRBD2. V lost 1 base, J lost 0 bases, and 6 bases stayed unmatched. Per germline, CDR1 SQVTM and CDR2 ANQGSEA. The CDR3 has 16 residues. CDR3 nucleotide sequence: TGCAGCGTTGAAGGGGGGGGGTTTCGCTCCTACAATGAGCAGTTCTTC. It translates to CSVEGGGFRSYNEQFF.

The chain joins TRBV4-1 to TRBJ2-1; TRBD1 is a possible D gene (5 bases). CDR3 size: 13 residues. V gave up 4 bases and J gave up 8 bases, with 12 bases separating them. CDR1 and CDR2 (germline): MGHRA, YSYEKL. CDR3 in amino acids: CASSPGISDEQFF. CDR3 sequence (DNA): TGCGCCAGCAGCCCAGGGATAAGCGATGAGCAGTTCTTC.

This rearrangement joins TRBV11-2 to TRBJ1-2; 7 nucleotides line up with TRBD1. CDR3 length: 13 residues. J was trimmed by 8 bases and V by 1 base; bases with no gene match: 4. Germline CDR1 and CDR2: SGHAT and FQNNGV. The CDR3 spells CASSLGWDRGYTF. DNA for the CDR3: TGTGCCAGCAGCTTAGGCTGGGACAGAGGCTACACCTTC.

The V call is TRBV4-1, the J call TRBJ2-1; D may be TRBD2 (6 bases). The germline V and J ends were trimmed by 1 base and 8 bases, with 6 bases remaining between them. CDR3 size: 12 residues. Germline V gives CDR1 MGHRA, CDR2 YSYEKL. CDR3 DNA sequence: TGCGCCAGCAGCCAAGCGGGGGATGAGCAGTTCTTC. Residues: CASSQAGDEQFF.

The rearrangement uses TRBV6-1 and TRBJ1-2, with TRBD1 identical over 9 bases. From germline, CDR1 is MNHNS and CDR2 SASEGT. The CDR3 spans 14 residues. Germline trimming cut 6 bases from V and 3 bases from J; bases unmatched to any gene: 5. CDR3 in amino acids: CASRRQGGDYGYTF. CDR3 DNA sequence: TGTGCCAGCAGGCGACAGGGGGGAGACTATGGCTACACCTTC.

This sequence joins TRBV5-6 and TRBJ2-7; 8 bases are a match to TRBD2. CDR3 length: 17 amino acids. Germline CDR1 and CDR2: SGHDT and YYEEEE. V shed 3 bases and J 2 bases; nucleotides not matched to a gene: 13. In DNA form, the CDR3 reads TGTGCCAGCAGCTCGTGGTGGGCGGGGGGCCCTACCTACGAGCAGTACTTC. It yields the protein CASSSWWAGGPTYEQYF.

The V and J genes are TRBV30 and TRBJ2-1, with 7 bases aligning to TRBD2. The germline V gene encodes CDR1 GTSNPN and CDR2 SVGIG (reference sequence). Trimming took 5 bases from V and 9 from J; bases not matched to a gene: 10. The CDR3 has 13 residues. The DNA for the CDR3 is TGTGCCTGGGGTTCCGGGGGGTGGGGTGAGCAGTTCTTC. This sequence encodes CAWGSGGWGEQFF. The variable domain in full, with the rest retrieved from reference TRBV30 and TRBJ2-1, is SQTIHQWPATLVQPVGSPLSLECTVEGTSNPNLYWYRQAAGRGLQLLFYSVGIGQISSEVPQNLSASRPQDRQFILSSKKLLLSDSGFYLCAWGSGGWGEQFFGPGTRLTVL.

This clone has only a few counts. The chain links TRBV7-9 to TRBJ1-1; no reliable D call. This CDR3 contains 15 residues. Per germline, CDR1 SEHNR and CDR2 FQNEAQ (reference sequence). The V and J ends lost 2 bases and 7 bases respectively, with 17 bases between them. This CDR3 is CASSLSDPLGGEAFF. The DNA of the CDR3 is TGTGCCAGCAGCTTAAGTGACCCGCTGGGAGGTGAAGCTTTCTTT.